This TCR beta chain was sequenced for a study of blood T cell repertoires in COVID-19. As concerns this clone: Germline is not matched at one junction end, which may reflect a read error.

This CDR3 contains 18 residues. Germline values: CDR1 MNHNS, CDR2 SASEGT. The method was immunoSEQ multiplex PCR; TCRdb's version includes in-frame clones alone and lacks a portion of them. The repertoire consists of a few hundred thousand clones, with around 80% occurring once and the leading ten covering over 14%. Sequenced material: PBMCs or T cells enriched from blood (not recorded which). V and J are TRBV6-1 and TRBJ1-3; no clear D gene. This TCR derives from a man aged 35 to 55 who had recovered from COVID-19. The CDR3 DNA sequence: TGTGCCAGCAGCGAAGCAACGGGTGAACTCTTCTCTGGAAACACCATATATTTT. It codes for CASSEATGELFSGNTIYF.